The sequence of this T cell receptor (beta chain) was determined in a study of T-cell memory formation after mild COVID-19. This clonotype was counted many times. CDR1 is SGHDN and CDR2 is FVKESK in the germline V gene. V was shortened by 5 bases and J by 3 bases, with 11 bases between the two germline ends. This CDR3 comprises 13 residues. TCRdb independently ran MiXCR on the 5' RACE reads; one entry per CDR3 protein. The sample holds about 540,000 distinct CDR3 sequences, over 20% seen once. This sequence originates from an adult woman who had mild COVID-19 (a few samples of this study predate the infection). Cell type and time point are not known. This chain connects TRBV14 to TRBJ2-7, with D unresolved. Sequencing input: PBMCs or a T cell subset sorted from them (not recorded which). The chain's CDR3 is CASSDHNFYEQYF. In DNA, the CDR3 is TGTGCCAGCAGCGATCATAACTTCTACGAGCAGTACTTC.